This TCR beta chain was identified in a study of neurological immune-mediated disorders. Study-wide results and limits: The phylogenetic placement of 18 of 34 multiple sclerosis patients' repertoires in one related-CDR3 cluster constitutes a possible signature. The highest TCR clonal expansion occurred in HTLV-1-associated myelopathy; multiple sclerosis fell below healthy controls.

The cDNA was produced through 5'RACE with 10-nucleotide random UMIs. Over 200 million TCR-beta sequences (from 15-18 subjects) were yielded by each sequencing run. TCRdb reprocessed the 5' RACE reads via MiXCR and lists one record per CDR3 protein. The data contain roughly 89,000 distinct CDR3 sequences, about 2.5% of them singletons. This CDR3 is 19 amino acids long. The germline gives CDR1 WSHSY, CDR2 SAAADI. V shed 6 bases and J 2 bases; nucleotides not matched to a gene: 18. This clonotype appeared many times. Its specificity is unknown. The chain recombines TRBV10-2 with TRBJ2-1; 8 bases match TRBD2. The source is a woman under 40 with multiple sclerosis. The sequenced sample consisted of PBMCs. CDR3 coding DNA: TGCGCCAGCAGCCCCGGCAACAGCGGGAGAGGAAGGACCTACAATGAGCAGTTCTTC. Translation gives CASSPGNSGRGRTYNEQFF.